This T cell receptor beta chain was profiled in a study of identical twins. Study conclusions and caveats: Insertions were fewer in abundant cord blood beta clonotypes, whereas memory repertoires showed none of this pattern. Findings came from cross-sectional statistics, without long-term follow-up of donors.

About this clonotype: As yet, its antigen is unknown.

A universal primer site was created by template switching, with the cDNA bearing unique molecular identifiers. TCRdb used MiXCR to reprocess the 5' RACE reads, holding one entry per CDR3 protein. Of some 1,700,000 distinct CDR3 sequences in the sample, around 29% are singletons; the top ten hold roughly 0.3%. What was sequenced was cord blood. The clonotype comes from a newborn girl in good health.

The CDR3 coding sequence is TGCAGTGCTAGTCTCCCTCCTACGGATACGCAGTATTTT. It encodes CSASLPPTDTQYF. The V gene is TRBV20-1, the J gene TRBJ2-3; unclear D gene. This CDR3 comprises 13 residues. CDR1 is DFQATT and CDR2 is SNEGSKA in the germline V gene (reference sequence). V shed 3 bases and J shed 6 bases, with 13 bases lying between them.